These T cell receptor beta chains were read from a single sample in a study of early T cells in non-severe SARS-CoV-2 infection. TCRdb analysed the 5' RACE reads with MiXCR anew, one entry per CDR3 protein. The table has 25,000 to 35,000 distinct CDR3 sequences, 4.5% to 6% seen once. Sequences were obtained from whole blood. The receptor set was obtained from an adult who was a healthcare worker with PCR-confirmed SARS-CoV-2 infection or an uninfected control (not recorded which). The CDR3 runs from the conserved cysteine through the conserved F or W. D genes are given only for firm matches. Clone size is not always given. Where it is, it says once, few, many or a class for expanded clones.

TRBJ2-2 TRBV28 . many TGTGCCAGTAGCGAGAGGAACACCGGGGAGCTGTTTTTT CASSERNTGELFF
TRBJ1-1 TRBV10-2 . many TGCGCCAGCATAGAGTCAGGGCTTATGAACACTGAAGCTTTCTTT CASIESGLMNTEAFF
TRBJ1-1 TRBV5-1 . many TGCGCCAGCACCCCTCGACCGACTTCCGGGGGGCAACTGCGAGCTTTCTTT CASTPRPTSGGQLRAFF
TRBJ2-3 TRBV20-1 . many TGCAGTGCTAGAGAAGGGGGTTGGGATACGCAGTATTTT CSAREGGWDTQYF
TRBJ2-3 TRBV18 TRBD2 many TGTGCCAGCTCATCCTCAACTAGCGGAGATACGCAGTATTTT CASSSSTSGDTQYF
TRBJ2-3 TRBV10-1 TRBD2 . TGCGCCAGCAGTGATGTGGGACTAGGCACGCAGTATTTT CASSDVGLGTQYF
TRBJ2-7 TRBV28 TRBD1 many TGTGCCAGCAGTTCCGACAGGGTCTTGCAGTACTTC CASSSDRVLQYF
TRBJ2-7 TRBV4-1 . many TGCGCCAGCAGCCAAGCCCCTGCGGACATCCCCTACGAGCAGTACTTC CASSQAPADIPYEQYF
TRBJ2-2 TRBV24-1 . . TGTGCCACCAGTGATCCCGACCTTCCCCGAGCCGGGGAGCTGTTTTTT CATSDPDLPRAGELFF
TRBJ1-1 TRBV7-8 . many TGTGCCAGCAGCTTACCCCTTGAAGCTTTCTTT CASSLPLEAFF
TRBJ2-1 TRBV10-3 . many TGTGCCATCAGTGATATAAGGGCCGGCGTCGATGAGCAGTTCTTC CAISDIRAGVDEQFF
TRBJ1-1 TRBV30 . many TGTGCCTGGGGACATAATCTAAACACTGAAGCTTTCTTT CAWGHNLNTEAFF
TRBJ2-2 TRBV6-4 . few TGTGCCAGCAGTGACGGTAGGCCCGGGGAGCTGTTTTTT CASSDGRPGELFF
TRBJ2-7 TRBV14 TRBD2 few TGTGCCAGCAGCCTACTAGCGGGAGGGTACGAGCAGTACTTC CASSLLAGGYEQYF
TRBJ2-3 TRBV20-1 . many TGCAGTGCTAGGGGGGATAAGGATACAGATACGCAGTATTTT CSARGDKDTDTQYF
TRBJ2-1 TRBV7-2 TRBD2 many TGTGCCAGCAGCTTAGCCGCCACCGCGGGCGGGAGGGGGTACAATGAGCAGTTCTTC CASSLAATAGGRGYNEQFF
TRBJ2-3 TRBV7-8 . few TGTGCCAGCAGCTTAGAAGGGTACACAGATACGCAGTATTTT CASSLEGYTDTQYF
TRBJ2-1 TRBV12-3/TRBV12-4 . many TGTGCCAGCAGTTCCCAGGGGACTCACAATGAGCAGTTCTTC CASSSQGTHNEQFF
TRBJ2-7 TRBV20-1 TRBD2 many TGCAGTGCTAGGGGACTAGCGCACGAGCAGTACTTC CSARGLAHEQYF
TRBJ1-5 TRBV27 TRBD1 many TGTGCCAGCAGTACGACCCGACAGGGCGGGCATCAGCCCCAGCATTTT CASSTTRQGGHQPQHF
TRBJ2-6 TRBV6-2/TRBV6-3 . once TGTGCCAGCAAGGCCGGAGGGTCTGGGGCCAACGTCCTGACTTTC CASKAGGSGANVLTF
TRBJ2-7 TRBV27 . many TGTGCCAGCAGGGGAGGATCGGGACAGAGCTACGAGCAGTACTTC CASRGGSGQSYEQYF
TRBJ2-3 TRBV5-6 TRBD2 . TGTGCCAGCAGCTTCCCTAAGCAAGCGGGGGGGGGCACAGATACGCAGTATTTT CASSFPKQAGGGTDTQYF
TRBJ1-1 TRBV5-1 . . TGCGCCACCAAAAGGTTACTGAACACTGAAGCTTTCTTT CATKRLLNTEAFF
TRBJ2-1 TRBV5-4 . . TGTGCCAGCAGCCCCACCGCGAATTACAATGAGCAGTTCTTC CASSPTANYNEQFF
TRBJ2-2 TRBV27 . many TGTGCCAGCAGTACAACCGGACGGAACACCGGGGAGCTGTTTTTT CASSTTGRNTGELFF
TRBJ2-1 TRBV13 TRBD1 many TGTGCCAGCACCAAGCTGGGACAGGTCCAGTTCTTC CASTKLGQVQFF
TRBJ2-1 TRBV11-2 TRBD1 few TGTGCCAGCAGCTCTAGACAGGGAAACAATGAGCAGTTCTTC CASSSRQGNNEQFF
TRBJ2-5 TRBV5-1 . many TGCGCCAGCAGCGGAGGTTCCCGACAAGAGACCCAGTACTTC CASSGGSRQETQYF
TRBJ2-3 TRBV5-4 TRBD2 many TGTGCCAGCAGCCGTAGCGGGAACGGGGTCAAAGATACGCAGTATTTT CASSRSGNGVKDTQYF
TRBJ1-5 TRBV6-1 . . TGTGCCAGCAGTGACAGTTGGGATCAGCCCCAGCATTTT CASSDSWDQPQHF
TRBJ2-5 TRBV6-6 . many TGTGCCAGCAGTTACACCCACCAAGAGACCCAGTACTTC CASSYTHQETQYF